A few counts support the clone carrying this T cell receptor beta chain. Its antigen is still unknown. This sample was included in a study of T cell responses to AZD1222 COVID-19 vaccine. TCRdb keeps only in-frame clones here, not all; method: immunoSEQ multiplex PCR. The sample gives approximately 150,000 clones, approximately 86% of which show up once; 5.1% is in the top ten. Study results and limitations: Donors were largely white British and mainly female; clonal diversity was possibly underestimated.

The CDR3 length is 16 residues. Germline V gene lookup returns CDR1 MDHEN and CDR2 SYDVKM. Trimming took 4 bases from V and 2 from J, leaving 14 bases between them. The chain couples TRBV28 to TRBJ2-2; possibly TRBD1 for D (5 bases). Specimen: peripheral blood, collected 28 days after the second AZD1222 dose. This clonotype originated in an adult who received the AZD1222 COVID-19 vaccine. The CDR3 is CASSSAGWPNTGELFF. CDR3 DNA: TGTGCCAGCAGTTCCGCAGGGTGGCCCAACACCGGGGAGCTGTTTTTT.